This T cell receptor beta chain came from a study of blood T cell repertoires in COVID-19 (dated by TCRdb to the early 2020s). For the wider study: Samples from collaborators originated in the United States, Italy and Spain and spanned both the acute and convalescent phases of COVID-19. The material from the prospective study consisted of cDNA or gDNA derived from T cells, B-cell-depleted T cells, or PBMCs. The dataset comprised deeply sampled blood TCRbeta repertoires from subjects exposed to, actively infected with, or recovered from COVID-19. The repertoires were released in a freely available public database meant as a resource for research on the immune response to SARS-CoV-2. The samples were drawn from two sources: the first 160 participants of the ongoing ImmuneRACE study, and approximately 1,300 subjects contributed by 6 global collaborators. A de-identified subject ID, COVID-19 status, age in years and sex were almost always included in the sample metadata. Where HLA class I and class II types were available, the types were taken from metadata supplied by the sample provider, not from assay-based typing.

Each collaborating institution followed its own protocols to collect whole blood in K2EDTA tubes. For TCRbeta analysis, collaborators shipped samples as frozen whole blood, isolated PBMCs, or DNA extracted from either of those sample types. As regards this clone: The antigen it recognizes is unknown. Nothing much larger sits one base from this clone, and base qualities are not available.

Summary of the overall study and its limitations: The quantity of clinical and demographic metadata differed by source and by participant and was supplied without curation.

Sequences SQVTM (CDR1) and ANQGSEA (CDR2) are obtained from the germline V gene. The V and J ends are trimmed by 3 bases and 3 bases, leaving 9 bases between them. From cysteine to phenylalanine, the CDR3 is 13 amino acids long. Solely the CDR3 DNA is kept, with 39 bases framed from the first base. The immunoSEQ Assay, a bias-controlled multiplex PCR, was used to amplify TCRbeta CDR3 regions from genomic DNA. From the authors' description of their analysis: Nucleated cell counts per sample were estimated from amplification of reference gene primers within the assay. To quantify the absolute abundance of each unique TCRbeta CDR3 rearrangement, sequence reads were collapsed and filtered. For each sample, productive Simpson clonality was calculated as the square root of Simpson's diversity index across productive rearrangements. The clones in this table, taken by TCRdb from immuneACCESS, are in-frame only. Not every clone is retained; where verified, under half of the shortfall comes from an unresolved V gene, and the cause of the rest is unknown. The V and J calls and clone size come from that table; D and trimming were worked out from the DNA. The sample table records 200,000 to 300,000 clones; roughly 83% of these occur just once. The biggest ten clones account for 27% of the sample.

This clonotype was obtained from a man between 35 and 55 years old with acute or convalescent COVID-19. Recombination connected TRBV29-1 to TRBJ1-3; the D gene cannot be resolved reliably. The sequenced sample consisted of peripheral blood. The bases read TGCAGCGTTGAGGAGGAGGGTGGAAACACCATATATTTT. Protein translation: CSVEEEGGNTIYF. The reference TRBV29-1 and TRBJ1-3 proteins fill in what lies around the CDR3, so the full variable domain reads SAVISQKPSRDICQRGTSLTIQCQVDSQVTMMFWYRQQPGQSLTLIATANQGSEATYESGFVIDKFPISRPNLTFSTLTVSNMSPEDSSIYLCSVEEEGGNTIYFGEGSWLTVV.